A selection of T cell receptor beta chains follows, all from one sample in a study of blood T cell repertoires in COVID-19. TCRdb keeps only in-frame clones here, not all; method: immunoSEQ multiplex PCR. In the table there are 110,000 to 150,000 clones, around 90% of which are singletons. Input material: peripheral blood. These receptors came from a man between 65 and 85 years old with acute or convalescent COVID-19. CDR3s include the opening cysteine and the closing phenylalanine or tryptophan. The D gene is left open where the match is weak. Some rows have no size entry. The others give once, few or many, or a class for an expanded clone.

>-|TRBV13|-|TRBJ2-7
TGTGCCAGCAGCTTAGGCCCTCAGGGTTACGAGCAGTACTTC
CASSLGPQGYEQYF
>-|TRBV18|TRBD2|TRBJ2-1
TGTGCCAGCTCACCACCGACTAGCGGGGGTAACAATGAGCAGTTCTTC
CASSPPTSGGNNEQFF
>-|TRBV11-2|TRBD1|TRBJ1-4
TGTGCCAGCAGCCACGCAGGGGGCGAGAATGAAAAACTGTTTTTT
CASSHAGGENEKLFF
>once|TRBV3-1/TRBV3-2|TRBD2|TRBJ2-2
TGTGCCAGCAGCGGACCTAGCGGAACGAACACCGGGGAGCTGTTTTTT
CASSGPSGTNTGELFF
>-|TRBV29-1|TRBD2|TRBJ2-1
TGCAGCGCCAGGGGGGCGGGAGGGTACAATGAGCAGTTCTTC
CSARGAGGYNEQFF
>once|TRBV28|-|TRBJ1-2
TGTGCCAGCACTTGGGCCGGGGCTAACTATGGCTACACCTTC
CASTWAGANYGYTF
>-|TRBV9|TRBD1|TRBJ1-1
TGTGCCAGCAGCCCGACGGGACAGAAAGCTGAAGCTTTCTTT
CASSPTGQKAEAFF
>-|TRBV19|TRBD1|TRBJ1-6
TGTGCCAGTAGTACTGGACAGGGCCTCAATAATTCACCCCTCCACTTT
CASSTGQGLNNSPLHF
>few|TRBV7-8|TRBD1|TRBJ1-2
TGTGCCAGCAGCTTGTTCCCCGACAGGGAGGATGGCTACACCTTC
CASSLFPDREDGYTF
>-|TRBV7-2|-|TRBJ1-5
TGTGCCAGCAGCTTCGGGGGGCGCGATGGCAATCAGCCCCAGCATTTT
CASSFGGRDGNQPQHF
>-|TRBV10-2|TRBD1|TRBJ1-4
TGCGCCAGCAGAACCGGGACAGGGGCCACTAATGAAAAACTGTTTTTT
CASRTGTGATNEKLFF
>-|TRBV28|-|TRBJ2-7
TGTGCCAGCAGATCGGCAGGAGAGCAGTACTTC
CASRSAGEQYF
>-|TRBV28|TRBD2|TRBJ2-7
TGTGCCAGCAGTCTCCCGGCGGGAGGCTCCTACGAGCAGTACTTC
CASSLPAGGSYEQYF
>-|TRBV6-5|TRBD1|TRBJ1-2
TGTGCCAGCAGGGCCGGGACAGGGGGCTCCTATGGCTACACCTTC
CASRAGTGGSYGYTF
>-|TRBV28|TRBD1|TRBJ1-1
TGTGCCAGCAGCCGGACAGGGGAGTGGACTGAAGCTTTCTTT
CASSRTGEWTEAFF
>-|TRBV20-1|-|TRBJ1-5
TGCAGTGCTAGTATCGACAGTGGCAATCAGCCCCAGCATTTT
CSASIDSGNQPQHF
>-|TRBV3-1/TRBV3-2|-|TRBJ1-5
TGTGCCAGCAGCGACCGGGTAGGTCAGCCCCAGCATTTT
CASSDRVGQPQHF
>-|TRBV2|TRBD2|TRBJ2-2
TGTGCCAGCAGGCGACGGGCTAGCGGGGGAACCGCGAACACCGGGGAGCTGTTTTTT
CASRRRASGGTANTGELFF
>-|TRBV5-5|TRBD2|TRBJ2-1
TGTGCCAGCAGCACCCTCAGGGAGCGGGGCTACAATGAGCAGTTCTTC
CASSTLRERGYNEQFF
>-|TRBV11-2|-|TRBJ2-3
TGTGCCAGCAGCTCCCGGGCAAAGGGGGGCACAGATACGCAGTATTTT
CASSSRAKGGTDTQYF
>medium-sized|TRBV11-1|TRBD2|TRBJ2-3
TGTGCCAGCAGCCCGTGGACTAGCGGGAGCACAGATACGCAGTATTTT
CASSPWTSGSTDTQYF
>-|TRBV6-5|-|TRBJ1-1
TGTGCCAGCAGCCATTTCAGGGCTGGGGGGGCTGAAGCTTTCTTT
CASSHFRAGGAEAFF
>-|TRBV5-4|TRBD1|TRBJ2-3
TGTGCCAGCAGCTTGGCCCTGACAGGGGGAGATACGCAGTATTTT
CASSLALTGGDTQYF
>-|TRBV2|-|TRBJ1-4
TGTGCCAGCGAGACGGGAGATGAAAAACTGTTTTTT
CASETGDEKLFF
>-|TRBV28|-|TRBJ1-5
TGTGCCAGCAGTTTCCCCCTTGGCGGGCAGCCCCAGCATTTT
CASSFPLGGQPQHF
>-|TRBV3-1/TRBV3-2|-|TRBJ2-5
TGTGCCAGCAGCCAAGCAGGGGTGGAGACCCAGTACTTC
CASSQAGVETQYF
>-|TRBV12-3/TRBV12-4|-|TRBJ2-1
TGTGCCAGCAGTTTATCAGGGAAGGGTGAGCAGTTCTTC
CASSLSGKGEQFF
>-|TRBV12-3/TRBV12-4|-|TRBJ1-1
TGTGCCAGCAGCAGACTCGGGACACAAGCTTTCTTT
CASSRLGTQAFF
>-|TRBV10-3|TRBD1|TRBJ2-2
TGTGCCATCGGCCGTGGGACAGGGGTCACCGGGGAGCTGTTTTTT
CAIGRGTGVTGELFF
>-|TRBV9|-|TRBJ1-5
TGTGCCGCAGGGCAGCCTCCCAATCAGCCCCAGCATTTT
CAAGQPPNQPQHF
>-|TRBV25-1|-|TRBJ1-1
TGTGCCAGCAGTGAATCCGGGGTAGCTTTCTTT
CASSESGVAFF
>-|TRBV28|-|TRBJ2-7
TGTGCCAGCAGTCCACAGGGAAGGTCCTACGAGCAGTACTTC
CASSPQGRSYEQYF
>-|TRBV6-5|TRBD1|TRBJ2-3
TGTGCCAGCACCGGGGACAGGGGTGCAGATACGCAGTATTTT
CASTGDRGADTQYF
>-|TRBV6-5|TRBD2|TRBJ2-3
TGTGCCAGCACCGTTAGCGGGAGTGTTGTCGATACGCAGTATTTT
CASTVSGSVVDTQYF
>-|TRBV6-1|TRBD1|TRBJ1-1
TGTGCCAGCAGTGAAAGGCGTGTGACAGGGGAAGCTTTCTTT
CASSERRVTGEAFF
>-|TRBV6-6|-|TRBJ1-3
TGTGCCAGCAGTGGAGCTAAGACCTCTGGAAACACCATATATTTT
CASSGAKTSGNTIYF
>-|TRBV9|-|TRBJ2-5
TGTGCCAGCAGCGTAGAAGGGGCAGAGACCCAGTACTTC
CASSVEGAETQYF
>few|TRBV6-4|-|TRBJ2-1
TGTGCCAGCAGCCCGGAGGGGAATGAGCAGTTCTTC
CASSPEGNEQFF
>-|TRBV27|TRBD1|TRBJ2-1
TGTGCCAGCAGTCACCCCCCAGGGGGCTCCTACAATGAGCAGTTCTTC
CASSHPPGGSYNEQFF
>-|TRBV3-1/TRBV3-2|-|TRBJ2-7
TGTGCCAGCAGCCAAGGTGCGGGGGCGATCGAGCAGTACTTC
CASSQGAGAIEQYF
>-|TRBV4-1|TRBD1|TRBJ1-2
TGCGCCAGCAGCCCGGGGACAGCGGAAGTTTATGGCTACACCTTC
CASSPGTAEVYGYTF
>once|TRBV19|-|TRBJ1-5
TGTGCCAGTAGTCCTATAGGTAGCAGGGGATTGGATCAGCCCCAGCATTTT
CASSPIGSRGLDQPQHF
>-|TRBV30|TRBD2|TRBJ2-3
TGTGCCTGGAGTAGGCGGGGGGGACCTAGCACAGATACGCAGTATTTT
CAWSRRGGPSTDTQYF
>once|TRBV6-4|TRBD1|TRBJ1-4
TGTGCCAGCAGTGACTCATCGACAGGGGCGGAAAAACTGTTTTTT
CASSDSSTGAEKLFF
>-|TRBV9|-|TRBJ2-2
TGTGCCAGCAGCGTTCAGGGGCTGGGCGGGGAGCTGTTTTTT
CASSVQGLGGELFF
>-|TRBV6-1|-|TRBJ2-1
TGTGCCAGCAGTGACAGGGTCGGCCGGAATGAGCAGTTCTTC
CASSDRVGRNEQFF
>-|TRBV30|TRBD1|TRBJ2-7
TGTGCCTGGAGGCCGCTCGGGGGGACAGGGTCCCACGAGCAGTACTTC
CAWRPLGGTGSHEQYF
>-|TRBV3-1/TRBV3-2|TRBD1|TRBJ2-7
TGTGCCAGCAGCCAAGATATAACAGGGGGCATGTACGAGCAGTACTTC
CASSQDITGGMYEQYF
>-|TRBV12-5|-|TRBJ2-2
TGTGCTAGTACGACAGACCTGCCAGGGGAGCTGTTTTTT
CASTTDLPGELFF
>-|TRBV19|-|TRBJ2-5
TGTGCCAGTAGTATAGAAGGAAGGACTGAGGCGACCCAGTACTTC
CASSIEGRTEATQYF